A single sample is the source of the 24 T cell receptor beta chains below, sequenced in a study of blood T cell repertoires in COVID-19. Clones were read by immunoSEQ multiplex PCR, and TCRdb kept only the in-frame ones, dropping some. The sample carries a few hundred thousand clones, 80% to 90% recorded once. The source material was PBMCs or T cells enriched from blood (not recorded which). The receptors come from a man aged 18 to 30 with acute COVID-19.

This chain uses TRBV28 with TRBJ1-5; 9 nucleotides match TRBD1. Germline V gives CDR1 MDHEN, CDR2 SYDVKM. The CDR3 contains 14 residues. V lost 5 bases, J lost 7 bases, and 6 bases stayed unmatched. For the CDR3, the DNA is TGTGCCAGCAGTGGAGGGACAGGGCGACAGCCCCAGCATTTT. Protein sequence: CASSGGTGRQPQHF.

J is TRBJ2-2 and V is TRBV14; D might be TRBD2 (6 bases). V gave up 4 bases and J gave up 7 bases, with 13 bases separating them. Germline CDR1 reads SGHDN; CDR2 reads FVKESK. This CDR3 has 14 amino acids. DNA for the CDR3: TGTGCCAGCAGCCTGGTCCGGGGAGGCGGGGAGCTGTTTTTT. Translation gives CASSLVRGGGELFF. The full variable domain, with the rest looked up from reference TRBV14 and TRBJ2-2, is EAGVTQFPSHSVIEKGQTVTLRCDPISGHDNLYWYRRVMGKEIKFLLHFVKESKQDESGMPNNRFLAERTGGTYSTLKVQPAELEDSGVYFCASSLVRGGGELFFGEGSRLTVL.

The chain links TRBV5-1 to TRBJ2-1, with D tentatively TRBD2 (5 bases). Germline values: CDR1 SGHRS, CDR2 YFSETQ. V shed 4 bases and J shed 6 bases, with 14 bases lying between them. This CDR3 region has 14 residues. CDR3 sequence reads: CASSPEASSNEQFF. The CDR3 nucleotides read TGCGCCAGCAGCCCGGAGGCTAGCAGCAATGAGCAGTTCTTC.

V is TRBV3-1 (or the pseudogene TRBV3-2) and J is TRBJ2-5; perhaps TRBD2 as D (5 bases). This CDR3 spans 12 amino acids. CDR1 is LGHDT, CDR2 YNNKEL, per germline (reference sequence). V lost 4 bases and J 5 bases, leaving 8 bases between the germline ends. CDR3 residues: CASSPRAETQYF. The CDR3 DNA sequence: TGTGCCAGCAGCCCGAGGGCGGAGACCCAGTACTTC.

The chain employs TRBV27 and TRBJ2-1; a possible D gene is TRBD2 (5 bases). V dropped 2 bases and J dropped 0 bases, with 8 bases sitting between them. The germline V gene has CDR1 MNHEY and CDR2 SMNVEV (reference sequence). This CDR3 region has 15 residues. The CDR3 bases are TGTGCCAGCAGTTTAGAAGCGGACTCCTACAATGAGCAGTTCTTC. It codes for CASSLEADSYNEQFF.

The rearrangement joins TRBV18 to TRBJ1-2, with TRBD1 as a possible D gene (6 bases). CDR1 and CDR2 from the germline V gene are KGHSH and LQKENI. V lost 2 bases, J lost 6 bases, and 10 bases lay in between. The CDR3 is made up of 13 amino acids. CDR3 protein: CASSPGGGHGYTF. The CDR3, as DNA: TGTGCCAGCTCACCAGGGGGCGGTCATGGCTACACCTTC.

The gene calls are TRBV18 and TRBJ2-2, with D tentatively TRBD1 (6 bases). Trimming removed 3 bases at V and 2 bases at J, with 13 bases between. The CDR3 totals 16 residues. Germline CDR1 reads KGHSH; CDR2 reads LQKENI. The CDR3 protein is CASSPVGTRNTGELFF. Written as DNA, the CDR3 is TGTGCCAGCTCACCTGTCGGGACAAGAAACACCGGGGAGCTGTTTTTT.

The chain is built from TRBV6-1 and TRBJ2-3; D not resolved. CDR1 is MNHNS and CDR2 is SASEGT in the germline V gene. This CDR3 is 14 amino acids long. V lost 3 bases and J lost 4, with 11 bases in between. The CDR3 loop is CASSDGSVADTQYF. The CDR3 nucleotides are TGTGCCAGCAGTGACGGGTCCGTCGCAGATACGCAGTATTTT.

The chain links TRBV29-1 to TRBJ1-1; D remains ambiguous. Germline V CDR1 and CDR2: SQVTM, ANQGSEA. The CDR3 is made up of 13 amino acids. V gave up 5 bases and J gave up 1 base, with 11 bases separating them. The CDR3 loop reads CSVQRSENTEAFF. The CDR3 DNA reads TGCAGCGTTCAGAGGTCGGAGAACACTGAAGCTTTCTTT. The full variable domain, rest sourced from reference TRBV29-1 and TRBJ1-1, is SAVISQKPSRDICQRGTSLTIQCQVDSQVTMMFWYRQQPGQSLTLIATANQGSEATYESGFVIDKFPISRPNLTFSTLTVSNMSPEDSSIYLCSVQRSENTEAFFGQGTRLTVV.

The J gene is TRBJ1-6, the V gene TRBV3-1 (or the pseudogene TRBV3-2); D might be TRBD1 (5 bases). Trimming pared 2 bases from V and 9 bases from J, leaving 14 bases between. Per the germline V gene, CDR1 is LGHDT and CDR2 is YNNKEL (reference sequence). The CDR3 spans 15 residues. The CDR3 bases are TGTGCCAGCAGCCAAATGGGGGGTTTTGGTTCACCCCTCCACTTT. Its translation is CASSQMGGFGSPLHF.

V and J are TRBV6-4 and TRBJ2-3, with TRBD1 as a possible D gene (6 bases). The CDR3 spans 17 residues. Germline V lookup: CDR1 MRHNA, CDR2 SNTAGT. V was cut by 3 bases and J by 0 bases, with 16 bases left in between. This CDR3 reads CASSEELGTSSTDTQYF. CDR3 sequence (DNA): TGTGCCAGCAGTGAGGAACTCGGGACATCGAGCACAGATACGCAGTATTTT.

The chain has TRBV7-9 and TRBJ2-1; 7 bases fit TRBD2. With V trimmed by 5 bases and J by 7 bases, 5 bases remained unmatched. Germline V gene lookup returns CDR1 SEHNR and CDR2 FQNEAQ (reference sequence). CDR3 length: 13 amino acids. The CDR3 sequence is CASSQGGGNEQFF. The DNA of the CDR3 is TGTGCCAGCAGCCAAGGCGGGGGTAATGAGCAGTTCTTC.

This chain uses TRBV4-1 with TRBJ1-6; D is uncertain. Trimming cost V 0 bases and J 10 bases, with 10 bases left between them. Looked up from germline, CDR1 is MGHRA and CDR2 is YSYEKL. The CDR3 spans 14 residues. As DNA, the CDR3 is TGCGCCAGCAGCCAAGAGGGTTCGGGATCACCCCTCCACTTT. This encodes CASSQEGSGSPLHF.

J is TRBJ2-7 and V is TRBV14; D not certain. This CDR3 has 15 residues. Germline V lookup: CDR1 SGHDN, CDR2 FVKESK. The ends were cut back, 1 base at V and 0 bases at J, with 10 bases in the middle. CDR3 sequence (DNA): TGTGCCAGCAGCCAAGGTCAGTCAAGCTCCTACGAGCAGTACTTC. Its translation is CASSQGQSSSYEQYF.

The chain carries TRBV21-1 and TRBJ1-1; the tabulated D call, TRBD1, remains unverified against the DNA. TRBV21-1 is a pseudogene segment. The length of the CDR3 is 16 residues. In DNA, the CDR3 is TGTGCCAGCAGCACTTCCAGGGGGCAAGAAGGCACTGAAGCTTTCTTT. This codes for CASSTSRGQEGTEAFF.

J is TRBJ1-1 and V is TRBV19; the match to TRBD1 covers 8 bases. Germline assignment: CDR1 LNHDA and CDR2 SQIVND (reference sequence). Trimming removed 3 bases from V and 3 bases from J; junction bases left unmatched: 9. The CDR3 contains 16 residues. The CDR3 DNA follows: TGTGCCAGTAGTATTGAAATCTACAGGGGGGACACTGAAGCTTTCTTT. This translates into CASSIEIYRGDTEAFF. The variable domain in full, completed from reference TRBV19 and TRBJ1-1, reads DGGITQSPKYLFRKEGQNVTLSCEQNLNHDAMYWYRQDPGQGLRLIYYSQIVNDFQKGDIAEGYSVSREKKESFPLTVTSAQKNPTAFYLCASSIEIYRGDTEAFFGQGTRLTVV.

The chain employs TRBV3-1 (or the pseudogene TRBV3-2) and TRBJ2-4, with 9 bases matching TRBD1. This CDR3 has 21 residues. V trimming: 0 bases; J trimming: 1 base; junction bases outside the gene matches: 16. The germline CDR1 and CDR2 sequences are LGHDT and YNNKEL (reference sequence). This CDR3 is CASSQDPSQLQGARAKNIQYF. CDR3 nucleotides: TGTGCCAGCAGCCAAGACCCGTCACAATTACAGGGGGCACGGGCCAAAAACATTCAGTACTTC.

This chain's CDR3 is CSATENNEQFF. The CDR3 DNA sequence: TGCAGCGCTACAGAGAACAATGAGCAGTTCTTC. The genes are TRBV29-1 and TRBJ2-1; D is ambiguous. The CDR3 sequence is 11 residues long. Trimming took 7 bases from V and 5 from J, leaving 9 bases between them. CDR1 is SQVTM, CDR2 ANQGSEA, per germline.

The sample holds a few counts of this clone. The chain employs TRBV3-1 (or the pseudogene TRBV3-2) and TRBJ2-1, with TRBD2 matching over 10 bases. This CDR3 is 19 amino acids long. Germline CDR1 is LGHDT and CDR2 is YNNKEL (reference sequence). The junction had 8 bases not matched to a gene; V was cut back by 0 bases and J by 0 bases. The CDR3 DNA sequence: TGTGCCAGCAGCCAAGAGTGTCCGGGACTAGCGAGCTCCTACAATGAGCAGTTCTTC. It codes for CASSQECPGLASSYNEQFF.

The chain uses TRBV5-1 and TRBJ2-3; a weak D match, TRBD2 (5 bases). CDR1 is SGHRS and CDR2 is YFSETQ in the germline V gene. Trimming removed 2 bases from V and 0 bases from J, with 10 bases in between. The CDR3 has 15 amino acids. This CDR3 reads CASSFNGGSTDTQYF. The CDR3 bases are TGCGCCAGCAGCTTTAATGGCGGGAGCACAGATACGCAGTATTTT.

This chain uses TRBV2 with TRBJ2-7, with TRBD1 matching over 7 bases. Germline lookup yields CDR1 SNHLY and CDR2 FYNNEI. Trimming cost V 6 bases and J 4 bases; bases outside gene matches: 18. The CDR3 extends over 17 amino acids. The CDR3 sequence: CASSPPPLDRNFYEQYF. CDR3 nucleotide sequence: TGTGCCAGCAGCCCACCTCCCTTGGACAGGAATTTTTACGAGCAGTACTTC.

The V gene is TRBV1, the J gene TRBJ2-1; TRBD2, the D gene given by the table, was not confirmed from the DNA. TRBV1 is shown as a pseudogene. CDR3 length equals 17 residues. The DNA of the CDR3 is TGCACCAGCAGCCAATCGGGACTAGCGGGGTCCTACAATGAGCAGTTCTTC. Translation gives CTSSQSGLAGSYNEQFF.

The chain is built from TRBV5-4 and TRBJ2-5; 10 bases line up with TRBD1. The germline gives CDR1 SGHNT, CDR2 YYREEE (reference sequence). The V and J ends lost 4 bases and 5 bases, in that order; junction bases with no gene match: 2. This CDR3 has 13 amino acids. The DNA of the CDR3 is TGTGCCAGCAGCCCGGGACAGGGGGAGACCCAGTACTTC. Protein: CASSPGQGETQYF. Together with reference TRBV5-4 and TRBJ2-5, the CDR3 gives the full variable domain: ETGVTQSPTHLIKTRGQQVTLRCSSQSGHNTVSWYQQALGQGPQFIFQYYREEENGRGNFPPRFSGLQFPNYSSELNVNALELDDSALYLCASSPGQGETQYFGPGTRLLVL.

V usage is TRBV5-1 and J usage is TRBJ2-1, with D possibly matching TRBD2 (6 bases). V was shortened by 0 bases and J by 1 base, with 11 bases between the two germline ends. Germline assignment: CDR1 SGHRS and CDR2 YFSETQ. This CDR3 is 16 amino acids long. This CDR3 is CASSLVALASYNEQFF. DNA of the CDR3: TGCGCCAGCAGCTTGGTTGCTCTAGCGTCCTACAATGAGCAGTTCTTC. The full variable domain, completed using reference TRBV5-1 and TRBJ2-1, is KAGVTQTPRYLIKTRGQQVTLSCSPISGHRSVSWYQQTPGQGLQFLFEYFSETQRNKGNFPGRFSGRQFSNSRSEMNVSTLELGDSALYLCASSLVALASYNEQFFGPGTRLTVL.